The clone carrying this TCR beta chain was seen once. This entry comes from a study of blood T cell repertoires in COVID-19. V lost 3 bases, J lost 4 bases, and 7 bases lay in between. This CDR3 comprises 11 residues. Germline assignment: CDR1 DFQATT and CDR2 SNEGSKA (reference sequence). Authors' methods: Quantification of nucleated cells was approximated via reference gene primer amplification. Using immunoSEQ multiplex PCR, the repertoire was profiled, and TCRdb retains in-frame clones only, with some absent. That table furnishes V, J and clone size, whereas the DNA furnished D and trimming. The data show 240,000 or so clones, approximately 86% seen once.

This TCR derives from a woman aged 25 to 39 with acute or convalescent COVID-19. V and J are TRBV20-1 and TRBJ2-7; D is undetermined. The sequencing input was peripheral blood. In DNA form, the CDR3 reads TGCAGTGCTAGCGACACATACGAGCAGTACTTC. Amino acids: CSASDTYEQYF.